This TCR beta chain was sequenced during a study of blood T cell repertoires in COVID-19. The CDR3 consists of 15 residues. Germline V gene lookup returns CDR1 KGHDR and CDR2 SFDVKD. With V trimmed by 5 bases and J by 3 bases, 7 bases remained unmatched. Authors' methods: Nucleated cell number was recorded as an estimate derived from reference gene primer amplification. The table came from immunoSEQ multiplex PCR; TCRdb's copy has only in-frame clones and leaves some out. The DNA was the basis for D and trimming; V, J and clone size are from that table. The top ten clones hold under 9.5% of a sample with some 490,000 clones, 75% to 90% of them seen once.

The V and J genes are TRBV24-1 and TRBJ2-7, with 9 bases that match TRBD1. The sample comprised PBMCs or T cells enriched from blood (not recorded which). The source of this sequence is a woman aged 60-75 years who had recovered from COVID-19. CDR3 residues: CATSGDRVGVYEQYF. The CDR3 DNA sequence: TGTGCCACCAGTGGGGACAGGGTGGGGGTCTACGAGCAGTACTTC.